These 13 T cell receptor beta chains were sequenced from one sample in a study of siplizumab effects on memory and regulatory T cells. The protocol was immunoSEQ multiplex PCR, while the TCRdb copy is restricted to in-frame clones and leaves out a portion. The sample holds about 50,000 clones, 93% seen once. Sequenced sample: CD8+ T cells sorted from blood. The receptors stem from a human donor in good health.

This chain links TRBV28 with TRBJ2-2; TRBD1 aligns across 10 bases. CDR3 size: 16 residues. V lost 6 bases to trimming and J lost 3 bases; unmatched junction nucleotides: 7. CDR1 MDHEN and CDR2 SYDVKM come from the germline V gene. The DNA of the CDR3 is TGTGCCAGCAGGACCCCCGGGACAGGGGACACCGGGGAGCTGTTTTTT. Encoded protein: CASRTPGTGDTGELFF.

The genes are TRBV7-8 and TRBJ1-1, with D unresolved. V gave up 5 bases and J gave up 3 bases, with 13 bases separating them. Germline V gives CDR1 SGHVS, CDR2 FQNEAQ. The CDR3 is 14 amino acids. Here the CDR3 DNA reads TGTGCCAGCAGCCCCGGTAATCTGTACACTGAAGCTTTCTTT. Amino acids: CASSPGNLYTEAFF.

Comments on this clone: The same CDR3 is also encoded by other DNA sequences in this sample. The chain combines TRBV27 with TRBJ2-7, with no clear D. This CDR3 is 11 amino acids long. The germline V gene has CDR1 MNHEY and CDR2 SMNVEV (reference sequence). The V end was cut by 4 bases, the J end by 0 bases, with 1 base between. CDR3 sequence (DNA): TGTGCCAGCAGTTCCTCCTACGAGCAGTACTTC. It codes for CASSSSYEQYF.

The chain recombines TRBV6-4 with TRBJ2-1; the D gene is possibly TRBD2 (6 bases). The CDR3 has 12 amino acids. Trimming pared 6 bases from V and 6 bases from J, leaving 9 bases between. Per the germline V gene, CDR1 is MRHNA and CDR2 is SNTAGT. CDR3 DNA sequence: TGTGCCAGCAGCCCCGGGGGCAATGAGCAGTTCTTC. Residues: CASSPGGNEQFF.

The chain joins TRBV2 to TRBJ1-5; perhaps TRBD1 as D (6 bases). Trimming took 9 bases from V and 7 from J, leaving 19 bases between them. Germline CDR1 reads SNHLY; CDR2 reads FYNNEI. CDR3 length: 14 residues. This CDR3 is CASTPGQRGQPQHF. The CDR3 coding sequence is TGTGCCAGTACACCCGGACAGAGGGGGCAGCCCCAGCATTTT.

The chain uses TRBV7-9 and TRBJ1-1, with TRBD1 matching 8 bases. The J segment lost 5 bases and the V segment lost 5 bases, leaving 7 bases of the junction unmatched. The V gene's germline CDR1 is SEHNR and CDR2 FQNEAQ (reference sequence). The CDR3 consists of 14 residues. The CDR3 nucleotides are TGTGCCAGCAGCGCCCCGACAGGGGAAACTGAAGCTTTCTTT. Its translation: CASSAPTGETEAFF.

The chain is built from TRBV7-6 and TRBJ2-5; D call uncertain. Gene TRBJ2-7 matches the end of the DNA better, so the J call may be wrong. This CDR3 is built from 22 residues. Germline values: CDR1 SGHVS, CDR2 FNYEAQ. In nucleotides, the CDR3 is TGTGCCAGCAGCTTAGCTTCTGAAGGGAAGCCACCGGCCTTACGACCTTTATACGAGCAGTACTTC. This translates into CASSLASEGKPPALRPLYEQYF.

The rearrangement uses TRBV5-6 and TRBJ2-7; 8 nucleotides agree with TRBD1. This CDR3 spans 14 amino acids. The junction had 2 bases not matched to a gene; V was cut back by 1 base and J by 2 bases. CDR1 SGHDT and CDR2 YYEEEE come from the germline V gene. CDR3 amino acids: CASSLSDRAYEQYF. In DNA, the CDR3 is TGTGCCAGCAGCTTGTCGGACAGGGCCTACGAGCAGTACTTC.

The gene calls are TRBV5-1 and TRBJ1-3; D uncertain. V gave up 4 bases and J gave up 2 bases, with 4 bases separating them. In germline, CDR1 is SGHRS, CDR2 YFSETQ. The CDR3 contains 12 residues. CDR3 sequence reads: CASSPTGNTIYF. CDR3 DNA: TGCGCCAGCAGCCCAACTGGAAACACCATATATTTT.

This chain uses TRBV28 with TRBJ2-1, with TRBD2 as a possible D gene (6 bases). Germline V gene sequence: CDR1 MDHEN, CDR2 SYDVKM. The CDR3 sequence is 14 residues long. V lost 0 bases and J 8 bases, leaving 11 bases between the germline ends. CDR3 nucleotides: TGTGCCAGCAGTTTATGGCAGGGAGGCGATGAGCAGTTCTTC. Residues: CASSLWQGGDEQFF.

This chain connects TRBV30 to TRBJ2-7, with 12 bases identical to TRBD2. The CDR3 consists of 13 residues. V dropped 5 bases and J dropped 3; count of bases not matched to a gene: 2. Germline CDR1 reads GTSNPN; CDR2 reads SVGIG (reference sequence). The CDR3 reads CAWGLAGYYEQYF. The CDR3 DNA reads TGTGCCTGGGGACTAGCGGGGTACTACGAGCAGTACTTC.

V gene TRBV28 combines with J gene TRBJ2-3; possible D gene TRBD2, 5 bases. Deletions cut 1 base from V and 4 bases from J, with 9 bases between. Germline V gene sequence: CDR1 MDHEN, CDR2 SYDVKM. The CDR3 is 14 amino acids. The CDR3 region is CASSLLRDPDTQYF. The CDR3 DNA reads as TGTGCCAGCAGTTTATTGAGGGATCCAGATACGCAGTATTTT.

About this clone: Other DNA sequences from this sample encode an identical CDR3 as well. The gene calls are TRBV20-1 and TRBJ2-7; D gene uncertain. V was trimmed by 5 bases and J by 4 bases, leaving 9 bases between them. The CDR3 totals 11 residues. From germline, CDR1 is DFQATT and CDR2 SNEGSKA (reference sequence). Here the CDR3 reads CSARLGYEQYF. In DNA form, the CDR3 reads TGCAGTGCTCGACTTGGGTACGAGCAGTACTTC.